The sequence of this T cell receptor delta chain was determined in a study of gamma-delta chains in newborns, infants, children. This CDR3 contains 16 residues. Germline V gene data show CDR1 as TSWWSYY and CDR2 as QGS. V lost 9 bases and J lost 0; bases outside the gene matches: 10. TCRdb re-called the reads via CATT. This sample has under 13,000 delta-chain clones, with around 3.5% found just once. This clone turned up a few times. The rearrangement joins TRDV1 to TRDJ1, with 10 bases that match TRDD3. The TCR comes from a child who was a newborn, infant or young child, either healthy, febrile or measles-vaccinated (not recorded which). The sample taken for sequencing was blood. The CDR3 protein is CALPQFTGGYTDKLIF. For the CDR3, the DNA is TGTGCTCTCCCCCAATTTACTGGGGGATACACCGATAAACTCATCTTT.